The 20 T cell receptor beta chains given below trace back to one sample, sequenced in a study of blood T cell repertoires in COVID-19. Sequencing used immunoSEQ multiplex PCR; TCRdb keeps in-frame clones, though not all of them. The sample has 250,000 to 300,000 clones, around 88% seen once. The sequenced material came from peripheral blood. These receptors were obtained from a woman aged 30 to 39 who had recovered from COVID-19.

The V and J genes are TRBV7-8 and TRBJ1-1, with 9 bases identical to TRBD1. Unmatched junction bases numbered 4, after V lost 3 bases and J lost 8 bases. The CDR3 contains 13 residues. Germline-derived CDR1 and CDR2 are SGHVS and FQNEAQ. CDR3 in amino acids: CASSLVGTGEAFF. DNA for the CDR3: TGTGCCAGCAGCTTGGTGGGGACAGGGGAAGCTTTCTTT.

The V gene is TRBV29-1, the J gene TRBJ1-1; TRBD1 is a possible D gene (5 bases). Trimming left V 6 bases short and J 0 bases short, with 11 bases between. The germline gives CDR1 SQVTM, CDR2 ANQGSEA. The CDR3 spans 13 residues. CDR3 bases: TGCAGCGTCATTTCGACAGTGAACACTGAAGCTTTCTTT. Residues: CSVISTVNTEAFF.

The CDR3 sequence: CASSSGQRSYEQYF. The CDR3 nucleotides are TGTGCCAGCAGCTCGGGACAGCGATCCTACGAGCAGTACTTC. The chain combines TRBV13 with TRBJ2-7; 7 bases line up with TRBD1. The V gene's germline CDR1 is PRHDT and CDR2 FYEKMQ (reference sequence). The V gene end was trimmed by 4 bases and the J gene end by 1 base; junction bases not matched to a gene: 4. The CDR3 consists of 14 residues.

Here the CDR3 reads CASSLQGGRTEAFF. The CDR3 nucleotides are TGTGCCAGCAGTTTACAGGGAGGTAGGACTGAAGCTTTCTTT. The chain employs TRBV7-2 and TRBJ1-1, with D possibly TRBD1 on 6 matching bases. This CDR3 is 14 amino acids long. Germline V CDR1 and CDR2: SGHTA, FQGNSA. V was clipped by 6 bases and J by 5 bases, with 16 bases between them.

V usage is TRBV6-5 and J usage is TRBJ1-2, with a weak D call TRBD1 (5 bases). The CDR3 runs to 13 residues. Trimming left V 6 bases short and J 4 bases short, with 12 bases between. Germline V CDR1 and CDR2: MNHEY, SVGAGI. This CDR3 is CASSLGASYGYTF. In nucleotides, the CDR3 is TGTGCCAGCAGCCTTGGGGCATCCTATGGCTACACCTTC.

The chain has TRBV28 and TRBJ1-2, with 10 bases that match TRBD1. The CDR3 spans 15 residues. V was clipped by 5 bases and J by 4 bases; unmatched bases: 7. The V gene's germline CDR1 is MDHEN and CDR2 SYDVKM. CDR3 sequence reads: CASSTPGQGSYGYTF. The DNA for the CDR3 is TGTGCCAGCAGTACTCCGGGACAGGGGTCCTATGGCTACACCTTC.

The chain joins TRBV3-1 (or the pseudogene TRBV3-2) to TRBJ1-2, with 8 bases fitting TRBD1. The CDR3 covers 13 residues. With 2 bases clipped from V and 6 bases from J, the junction kept 2 bases outside the gene matches. Germline CDR1 LGHDT, CDR2 YNNKEL (reference sequence). CDR3 coding DNA: TGTGCCAGCAGCCAAAAACAGGGGGATGGCTACACCTTC. This sequence encodes CASSQKQGDGYTF.

This chain uses TRBV11-2 with TRBJ1-1; the match to TRBD1 covers 10 bases. Unmatched junction bases numbered 9, after V lost 5 bases and J lost 3 bases. Germline lookup yields CDR1 SGHAT and CDR2 FQNNGV. This CDR3 is built from 16 residues. The CDR3 loop is CASSVGQGRLHTEAFF. Written as DNA, the CDR3 is TGTGCCAGCAGCGTGGGACAGGGGCGGTTACACACTGAAGCTTTCTTT.

The gene calls are TRBV4-1 and TRBJ1-5, with 7 bases that match TRBD1. This CDR3 is 16 amino acids long. The germline V gene has CDR1 MGHRA and CDR2 YSYEKL. Losses at the gene ends were 0 bases for V and 6 bases for J; bases not matched to a gene: 8. CDR3 DNA: TGCGCCAGCAGCCAAGAGAACAGGGGAGGATTTCAGCCCCAGCATTTT. Protein: CASSQENRGGFQPQHF.

The chain uses TRBV28 and TRBJ2-6; weak D call: TRBD2 (6 bases). Per the germline V gene, CDR1 is MDHEN and CDR2 is SYDVKM. The ends were cut back, 10 bases at V and 0 bases at J, with 19 bases in the middle. CDR3 length equals 17 residues. The CDR3 DNA sequence: TGTGCCACAGAACCGGGACTCATAAGCTCTGGGGCCAACGTCCTGACTTTC. Its protein product is CATEPGLISSGANVLTF.

V gene TRBV6-4 combines with J gene TRBJ2-3; 14 bases are shared with TRBD2. The length of the CDR3 is 16 residues. J gave up 4 bases and V 6 bases, and 6 bases lay outside the gene matches. Per germline, CDR1 MRHNA and CDR2 SNTAGT. CDR3 loop: CASSPTSGGASDTQYF. Here the CDR3 DNA reads TGTGCCAGCAGCCCGACTAGCGGGGGGGCGTCAGATACGCAGTATTTT.

The CDR3 protein is CASSLGGLGGNTIYF. The DNA for the CDR3 is TGTGCCAGCAGTTTGGGAGGTTTAGGTGGAAACACCATATATTTT. This chain connects TRBV28 to TRBJ1-3; D unresolved. Deletions cut 3 bases from V and 3 bases from J, with 12 bases between. Germline V gene data show CDR1 as MDHEN and CDR2 as SYDVKM. The CDR3 is made up of 15 amino acids.

The genes are TRBV7-2 and TRBJ2-3, with 8 bases fitting TRBD1. The CDR3 contains 15 residues. V trimming: 5 bases; J trimming: 2 bases; junction bases outside the gene matches: 6. Germline-derived CDR1 and CDR2 are SGHTA and FQGNSA. The CDR3 DNA sequence: TGTGCCAGCAGCCAGCCGGGACAGGACACAGATACGCAGTATTTT. It encodes CASSQPGQDTDTQYF.

The genes are TRBV5-1 and TRBJ2-5; the D gene is possibly TRBD2 (7 bases). With 1 base removed from V and 3 bases from J, the gap between germline ends came to 13 bases. Germline loops: CDR1 SGHRS, CDR2 YFSETQ. The CDR3 runs 15 residues. The chain's CDR3 is CASSLIEGGKETQYF. The CDR3 coding sequence is TGCGCCAGCAGCTTGATTGAGGGGGGGAAAGAGACCCAGTACTTC.

The chain uses TRBV24-1 and TRBJ1-2; TRBD1 might be the D (6 bases). V was cut by 7 bases and J by 4 bases, with 12 bases left in between. Germline values: CDR1 KGHDR, CDR2 SFDVKD. The CDR3 has 13 residues. Here the CDR3 reads CATSGDMGYGYTF. In DNA, the CDR3 is TGTGCCACCAGCGGGGACATGGGCTATGGCTACACCTTC.

This chain joins TRBV7-2 and TRBJ2-7; D is perhaps TRBD1 (6 bases). Germline CDR1 reads SGHTA; CDR2 reads FQGNSA. This CDR3 has 19 residues. V lost 4 bases and J lost 4, with 29 bases in between. CDR3 nucleotides: TGTGCCAGCAGCTCCGGCGGCGTGGGAAGACAGGCGGCTCGGTACGAGCAGTACTTC. This encodes CASSSGGVGRQAARYEQYF.

This chain connects TRBV5-6 to TRBJ1-5; possible D gene TRBD1, 5 bases. The germline V gene encodes CDR1 SGHDT and CDR2 YYEEEE. V was trimmed by 0 bases and J by 3 bases, leaving 13 bases between them. The CDR3 sequence is 16 residues long. This CDR3 is CASSLAAGPYNQPQHF. In nucleotides, the CDR3 is TGTGCCAGCAGCTTGGCCGCGGGACCGTACAATCAGCCCCAGCATTTT. Together with reference TRBV5-6 and TRBJ1-5, the CDR3 gives the full variable domain: DAGVTQSPTHLIKTRGQQVTLRCSPKSGHDTVSWYQQALGQGPQFIFQYYEEEERQRGNFPDRFSGHQFPNYSSELNVNALLLGDSALYLCASSLAAGPYNQPQHFGDGTRLSIL.

The CDR3 reads CASGSGEAGETQYF. The CDR3 coding sequence is TGTGCCAGCGGTTCCGGTGAAGCAGGAGAGACCCAGTACTTC. The rearrangement uses TRBV28 and TRBJ2-5; D call uncertain. This CDR3 has 14 residues. With 8 bases removed from V and 4 bases from J, the gap between germline ends came to 17 bases. CDR1 is MDHEN and CDR2 is SYDVKM in the germline V gene.

This clone was seen only once. The chain links TRBV10-3 to TRBJ1-5; TRBD1 matches at 8 bases. The junction had 9 bases not matched to a gene; V was cut back by 5 bases and J by 3 bases. The V gene's germline CDR1 is ENHRY and CDR2 SYGVKD. The CDR3 loop spans 16 amino acids. Here the CDR3 reads CAISPGQGPANQPQHF. CDR3 bases: TGTGCCATCAGTCCAGGACAGGGCCCGGCCAATCAGCCCCAGCATTTT.

The chain employs TRBV2 and TRBJ2-7, with D perhaps TRBD2 (7 bases). V was pared by 5 bases and J by 5 bases, with 16 bases between. CDR1 and CDR2 (germline): SNHLY, FYNNEI. The CDR3 runs to 14 residues. CDR3 residues: CASSITTGGHEQYF. The CDR3 region has the DNA TGTGCCAGCAGTATCACGACGGGGGGCCACGAGCAGTACTTC. Full variable domain (missing parts from reference TRBV2 and TRBJ2-7): EPEVTQTPSHQVTQMGQEVILRCVPISNHLYFYWYRQILGQKVEFLVSFYNNEISEKSEIFDDQFSVERPDGSNFTLKIRSTKLEDSAMYFCASSITTGGHEQYFGPGTRLTVT.